Listed here is a single T cell receptor (beta chain). There are a few counts of this clonotype. Its antigen is currently not known. No base quality information exists; no much larger clone differs at one position. This entry is derived from a study of CD8 T cells in Susac syndrome (dated by TCRdb to about 2019). With respect to the entire study: Repertoire sequencing was used to test whether CD8+ T cell activation and differentiation in Susac syndrome was antigen driven. Findings and caveats that apply to the study as a whole: The TCR sequencing and HLA analysis was acknowledged to have included a relatively small number of individuals.

The CDR3 sequence holds 12 residues, the cysteine and phenylalanine included. The retained sequence is limited to the CDR3, 36 bases, with the frame set at the first base. Trimming at the junction amounts to 3 bases on V and 5 bases on J, and the germline ends lie 8 bases apart. The CDR1 and CDR2 encoded by the germline V gene are KGHSH and LQKENI. RNA was extracted using the RNeasy kit, and roughly 0.5 to 1 microgram was reverse transcribed with random hexamers. The immunoSEQ multiplex PCR assay, covering 54 Vbeta and 13 Jbeta segments, was used to amplify TCR beta CDR3 regions. To correct PCR amplification bias, a synthetic template baseline was used for both primer optimization and computational correction. The authors processed their data as follows. Reads were assigned to V, D and J genes according to IMGT and analyzed in immunoSEQ Analyzer, with only productive sequences retained. Clonality was computed as one minus Shannon entropy normalized by log2 of the number of productive unique sequences. Public and private clones were assessed among the 100 most prevalent clones of each patient and control. Susac-specific clones were defined as absent from healthy and MS cohorts, 800 to 1,200 published viral clones and other ImmuneACCESS disease sequences. TCRdb trimmed public reads at Q25 via fastp, called clones via MiXCR and kept in-frame beta chains. A single entry per CDR3 protein holds the most common genes and DNA from its merged rows. It is TCRdb's table, rather than the study itself, that gives the V and J calls and clone size. For this sample the table gives 150,000 to 200,000 distinct CDR3 sequences, of which under 95% were detected only once. The top ten clonotypes cover 0.1% of the sample.

Peripheral blood CD8+ and CD4+ T cells from healthy donors, Susac syndrome patients and multiple sclerosis patients were profiled by high-throughput TCR beta sequencing. Healthy donors were age- and sex-matched controls. Bulk CD8+ and CD4+ T cells were purified by magnetic negative isolation, while CD8+ TEMRA cells were enriched using FACS. Blood was drawn into EDTA tubes, processed within 24 hours, and PBMCs were isolated by density gradient centrifugation. PBMCs intended for TCR sequencing were frozen in liquid nitrogen and were later thawed in a 37 degrees C water bath. The sorted or isolated CD4+, CD8+ and CD8+ TEMRA cells reached a purity of at least 90%.

What was sequenced was CD4+ T cells from PBMCs. This TCR came from a human donor in good health. The chain couples TRBV18 to TRBJ2-7, with the D segment identity uncertain. The CDR3 region has the sequence CASSPRSNEQYF. The bases are TGTGCCAGCTCACCTAGGTCAAACGAGCAGTACTTC.